This T cell receptor (beta chain) was sequenced during a study of shared clonotypes between healthy human individuals. V lost 6 bases and J lost 4; bases outside the gene matches: 7. CDR3 length: 14 amino acids. The germline gives CDR1 KGHSH, CDR2 LQKENI. Data came from immunoSEQ multiplex PCR; TCRdb stores just in-frame clones and leaves some out. The sample holds approximately 1,500,000 clones, roughly 98% seen once. The chain uses TRBV18 and TRBJ1-2; 8 nucleotides align to TRBD1. This clonotype originated in a man aged 30 to 39 in good health. The specimen sequenced was naive CD4+ T cells sorted from blood. Subset described: CD45RA+ positively selected. In nucleotides, the CDR3 is TGTGCCAGCTCTTCCGGGACAGGTCTCTATGGCTACACCTTC. The encoded protein is CASSSGTGLYGYTF.